Listed here are 15 T cell receptor beta chains from one sample, sequenced in a study of blood T cells in healthy people across ages. Together with a sample-barcoded 5' primer, a J-beta primer mix was included in a second PCR lasting about 6 to 11 cycles. MiXCR, applied by TCRdb to the 5' RACE reads, yields one record per CDR3 protein. The repertoire holds about 1.6 million distinct CDR3 sequences, with 30% to 35% as singletons. Sequenced input: blood. The receptors derive from a young woman in good health.

With regard to this clonotype: This may arise from a read error, as a much more abundant clone is one base away. This chain connects TRBV29-1 to TRBJ2-7; TRBD1 matches at 9 bases. The length of the CDR3 is 15 residues. V shed 4 bases and J 3 bases; nucleotides not matched to a gene: 10. CDR1 and CDR2 (germline): SQVTM, ANQGSEA. In nucleotides, the CDR3 is TGCAGCGTTGGATTTGCGGGACAGGGTTTCTACGAGCAGTACTTC. This codes for CSVGFAGQGFYEQYF.

The table lists this clonotype with many counts. Here the CDR3 DNA reads TGTGCCAGCAGCTCCCGACCCCCTCTAAAGTCTGAAGCTTTCTTT. Its translation: CASSSRPPLKSEAFF. The chain is built from TRBV7-2 and TRBJ1-1, with D hard to call. The V gene's germline CDR1 is SGHTA and CDR2 FQGNSA. This CDR3 spans 15 amino acids. Trimming removed 4 bases at V and 6 bases at J, with 18 bases between.

The count of this clonotype is one. V and J are TRBV6-2 or TRBV6-3 and TRBJ2-7; 10 nucleotides match TRBD2. Germline V gene data show CDR1 as MNHEY and CDR2 as SVGEGT. J gave up 7 bases and V 4 bases, and 16 bases lay outside the gene matches. This CDR3 has 17 residues. The DNA of the CDR3 is TGTGCCAGCAGTTCTCTCGAGGGACTAGCGTTATCGGGAGAGCAGTACTTC. As protein: CASSSLEGLALSGEQYF.

For this clonotype: Sequence at one end of the junction differs from germline and may be a read error. This chain uses TRBV27 with TRBJ2-5; 10 nucleotides align to TRBD2. The CDR3 spans 13 residues. The V gene's germline CDR1 is MNHEY and CDR2 SMNVEV (reference sequence). In DNA form, the CDR3 reads TGTGCTAGCAGTTACGGACTAGCGGAGACCCGGTACTTC. This gives the protein CASSYGLAETRYF.

Here the CDR3 DNA reads TGCAGTGCGGATCGGAGTCTATCGGTTAGGGAGACCCAGTACTTC. This codes for CSADRSLSVRETQYF. V is TRBV20-1 and J is TRBJ2-5, with D unclear. Germline V lookup: CDR1 DFQATT, CDR2 SNEGSKA (reference sequence). CDR3 length equals 15 residues. Trimming took 6 bases from V and 5 from J, leaving 22 bases between them.

This clonotype has only a few counts. CDR3 sequence: CASSSETSGRRSEQFF. CDR3 coding DNA: TGTGCCAGCAGCTCCGAGACTAGCGGGAGACGGAGTGAGCAGTTCTTC. The V gene is TRBV7-9, the J gene TRBJ2-1; 12 bases are shared with TRBD2. The CDR3 is 16 residues long. The germline V gene encodes CDR1 SEHNR and CDR2 FQNEAQ (reference sequence). J lost 9 bases, V lost 4 bases, and 10 bases had no gene match. The full variable domain, in which reference TRBV7-9 and TRBJ2-1 provide the parts outside the CDR3, is DTGVSQNPRHKITKRGQNVTFRCDPISEHNRLYWYRQTLGQGPEFLTYFQNEAQLEKSRLLSDRFSAERPKGSFSTLEIQRTEQGDSAMYLCASSSETSGRRSEQFFGPGTRLTVL.

V is TRBV20-1 and J is TRBJ2-2; weak D call: TRBD1 (6 bases). The CDR3 has 13 residues. Trimming removed 8 bases at V and 1 base at J, with 11 bases between. Per germline, CDR1 DFQATT and CDR2 SNEGSKA (reference sequence). For the CDR3, the DNA is TGCAGTACGAACAGGGTGAACACCGGGGAGCTGTTTTTT. Protein: CSTNRVNTGELFF.

The chain has TRBV28 and TRBJ2-1, with 9 bases matching TRBD1. The CDR3 runs to 13 residues. Trimming took 5 bases from V and 9 from J; bases not matched to a gene: 5. Germline-derived CDR1 and CDR2 are MDHEN and SYDVKM. Here the CDR3 reads CASSTTGGTEQFF. CDR3 sequence (DNA): TGTGCCAGCAGTACTACAGGGGGCACTGAGCAGTTCTTC.

The chain joins TRBV3-1 to TRBJ2-5; 8 bases line up with TRBD2. Per germline, CDR1 LGHDT and CDR2 YNNKEL (reference sequence). The CDR3 sequence is 18 residues long. Losses at the gene ends were 4 bases for V and 1 base for J; bases not matched to a gene: 14. The CDR3 nucleotides are TGTGCCAGCAGCCGGCTCAGGACTAGCCCGGGGCTCCAAGAGACCCAGTACTTC. This sequence encodes CASSRLRTSPGLQETQYF.

There are a few counts of this clonotype. This sequence joins TRBV5-1 and TRBJ2-1, with 10 bases lining up with TRBD2. The germline gives CDR1 SGHRS, CDR2 YFSETQ. With V trimmed by 0 bases and J by 14 bases, 8 bases remained unmatched. CDR3 length: 14 amino acids. The CDR3 loop is CASSLGTSGLNEFF. As DNA, the CDR3 is TGCGCCAGCAGCTTGGGGACTAGCGGCCTCAATGAGTTCTTC.

The V gene is TRBV19, the J gene TRBJ2-1; TRBD2 matches 8 bases. The germline V gene encodes CDR1 LNHDA and CDR2 SQIVND (reference sequence). The CDR3 consists of 15 residues. J lost 0 bases, V lost 5 bases, and 3 bases had no gene match. CDR3 sequence: CASSSSGFSYNEQFF. CDR3 nucleotide sequence: TGTGCCAGTAGTTCTAGCGGGTTCTCCTACAATGAGCAGTTCTTC.

This clonotype was recorded only once. A read error may be the cause here, since a much bigger clone is one base away. The genes are TRBV7-2 and TRBJ2-5; D ambiguous. Germline V gene sequence: CDR1 SGHTA, CDR2 FQGNSA. This CDR3 has 14 amino acids. Written as DNA, the CDR3 is TGTGCCAGCAGCCTGGACCTCTACCAAGGGACCCAGTACTTC. Translating it yields CASSLDLYQGTQYF.

This clonotype was counted ten times or more. This chain joins TRBV6-1 and TRBJ2-6; TRBD1 matches 9 bases. CDR1 is MNHNS and CDR2 is SASEGT in the germline V gene. This CDR3 has 17 residues. V was clipped by 3 bases and J by 0 bases; unmatched bases: 3. The CDR3 spells CASSDPGQGSGANVLTF. Here the CDR3 DNA reads TGTGCCAGCAGTGATCCGGGACAGGGCTCTGGGGCCAACGTCCTGACTTTC.

Concerning this clonotype itself: One end of the junction fails to match germline, which may point to a read error. For the CDR3, the DNA is TGCAGCGTGGTAGGGACTGGGGTCAACGTCCTGACTTTC. Translating it yields CSVVGTGVNVLTF. This chain joins TRBV29-1 and TRBJ2-6, with a tentative D call TRBD2 (6 bases). There are 13 residues in the CDR3. Germline-derived CDR1 and CDR2 are SQVTM and ANQGSEA.

In this sample, this clonotype turned up a few times. V and J are TRBV20-1 and TRBJ1-2; tentative D call: TRBD1 (5 bases). The V end lost 1 base, the J end lost 8 bases, and 26 bases lay between the germline ends. This CDR3 comprises 17 residues. CDR1 is DFQATT, CDR2 SNEGSKA, per germline (reference sequence). CDR3: CSARAGTHRTGVAGYTF. CDR3 in DNA: TGCAGTGCTAGAGCTGGAACCCATAGGACGGGGGTTGCGGGCTACACCTTC.